The 11 T cell receptor beta chains below all came from one sample that was sequenced in a study of cytomegalovirus exposure and HLA in healthy donors. Primers: 60 Vbeta forward and 13 Jbeta reverse. Data came from immunoSEQ multiplex PCR; TCRdb stores just in-frame clones and leaves some out. The table shows 85,000 to 130,000 clones, with more than 60% occurring only once. The sample comprised PBMCs. The source is a man aged 40-49 years in good health and CMV-seronegative.

This clone has just one count. The J gene is TRBJ1-4, the V gene TRBV29-1, with D unclear. V was shortened by 4 bases and J by 0 bases, with 6 bases between the two germline ends. The CDR3 has 13 amino acids. CDR1 SQVTM and CDR2 ANQGSEA come from the germline V gene. In DNA form, the CDR3 reads TGCAGCGTTGCCCGTGCAACTAATGAAAAACTGTTTTTT. Its translation: CSVARATNEKLFF.

This chain connects TRBV7-2 to TRBJ2-3; 8 bases agree with TRBD2. This CDR3 has 15 amino acids. CDR1 and CDR2 (germline): SGHTA, FQGNSA. The V segment lost 3 bases and the J segment 2 bases; nucleotides outside the gene matches: 4. In DNA form, the CDR3 reads TGTGCCAGCAGCTTCTTTAGCGGGGTCACAGATACGCAGTATTTT. It is translated as CASSFFSGVTDTQYF.

This clone was picked up a small number of times. The chain combines TRBV6-1 with TRBJ1-1; the match to TRBD1 covers 8 bases. Looked up from germline, CDR1 is MNHNS and CDR2 is SASEGT. J was trimmed by 4 bases and V by 8 bases; bases with no gene match: 12. The CDR3 is made up of 15 amino acids. The CDR3 here is CASRPEGQVTTEAFF. The CDR3 nucleotides read TGTGCCAGCCGTCCGGAGGGACAGGTTACCACTGAAGCTTTCTTT.

The J gene is TRBJ1-1, the V gene TRBV19, with D unresolved. CDR1 and CDR2 from the germline V gene are LNHDA and SQIVND (reference sequence). Deletions cut 10 bases from V and 1 base from J, with 10 bases between. This CDR3 comprises 12 residues. The chain's CDR3 is CATPTENTEAFF. The CDR3 DNA reads TGTGCCACTCCCACAGAGAACACTGAAGCTTTCTTT.

The chain combines TRBV19 with TRBJ1-1; 8 nucleotides agree with TRBD1. Germline V lookup: CDR1 LNHDA, CDR2 SQIVND (reference sequence). The J segment lost 2 bases and the V segment lost 7 bases, leaving 6 bases of the junction unmatched. CDR3 length: 14 residues. The CDR3 spells CASTRGRGNTEAFF. The CDR3 DNA reads as TGTGCCAGTACCAGGGGGCGAGGTAACACTGAAGCTTTCTTT.

The V call is TRBV7-9, the J call TRBJ2-5; 7 nucleotides align to TRBD2. J was trimmed by 5 bases and V by 1 base; bases with no gene match: 4. The CDR3 totals 14 residues. The germline CDR1 and CDR2 sequences are SEHNR and FQNEAQ (reference sequence). The CDR3, as DNA: TGTGCCAGCAGCTTAGTTCAGGGAGGGGAGACCCAGTACTTC. It yields the protein CASSLVQGGETQYF. Supplemented by reference TRBV7-9 and TRBJ2-5, the full variable domain reads DTGVSQNPRHKITKRGQNVTFRCDPISEHNRLYWYRQTLGQGPEFLTYFQNEAQLEKSRLLSDRFSAERPKGSFSTLEIQRTEQGDSAMYLCASSLVQGGETQYFGPGTRLLVL.

The chain recombines TRBV5-1 with TRBJ1-1; tentatively, D is TRBD1 (5 bases). The germline V and J ends were trimmed by 4 bases and 1 base, with 14 bases remaining between them. Looked up from germline, CDR1 is SGHRS and CDR2 is YFSETQ. The CDR3 runs 15 residues. CDR3 in DNA: TGCGCCAGCAGCGGGACTGGGGGGGAGAACACTGAAGCTTTCTTT. As protein: CASSGTGGENTEAFF.

In its sample, this clone was seen a few times. The V and J genes are TRBV7-9 and TRBJ2-5; 8 bases align to TRBD1. The V segment lost 3 bases and the J segment 4 bases; nucleotides outside the gene matches: 4. CDR1 and CDR2 (germline): SEHNR, FQNEAQ (reference sequence). The CDR3 extends over 14 amino acids. The chain's CDR3 is CASSFGQGGETQYF. Here the CDR3 DNA reads TGTGCCAGCAGCTTCGGACAGGGAGGAGAGACCCAGTACTTC.

J is TRBJ2-7 and V is TRBV7-9; 10 nucleotides align to TRBD1. CDR1 SEHNR and CDR2 FQNEAQ come from the germline V gene (reference sequence). The ends lost 4 bases at V and 3 bases at J; junction bases unmatched: 9. CDR3 length: 16 residues. CDR3 sequence: CASSSGMDRGDYEQYF. The CDR3 DNA follows: TGTGCCAGCAGCTCGGGAATGGACAGGGGGGACTACGAGCAGTACTTC. Filled out from reference TRBV7-9 and TRBJ2-7, the complete variable domain reads DTGVSQNPRHKITKRGQNVTFRCDPISEHNRLYWYRQTLGQGPEFLTYFQNEAQLEKSRLLSDRFSAERPKGSFSTLEIQRTEQGDSAMYLCASSSGMDRGDYEQYFGPGTRLTVT.

This chain joins TRBV19 and TRBJ2-5, with TRBD1 identical over 9 bases. The V gene's germline CDR1 is LNHDA and CDR2 SQIVND (reference sequence). This CDR3 contains 15 residues. V shed 2 bases and J 4 bases; nucleotides not matched to a gene: 5. The CDR3, as DNA: TGTGCCAGTAGTATAAGTACAGGGGGCCGAGAGACCCAGTACTTC. As protein: CASSISTGGRETQYF. Full variable domain (remainder filled in from reference TRBV19 and TRBJ2-5): DGGITQSPKYLFRKEGQNVTLSCEQNLNHDAMYWYRQDPGQGLRLIYYSQIVNDFQKGDIAEGYSVSREKKESFPLTVTSAQKNPTAFYLCASSISTGGRETQYFGPGTRLLVL.

The chain recombines TRBV27 with TRBJ2-5; 7 bases map to TRBD2. The J segment lost 5 bases and the V segment lost 9 bases, leaving 12 bases of the junction unmatched. Germline V gives CDR1 MNHEY, CDR2 SMNVEV (reference sequence). The CDR3 spans 14 residues. The CDR3 DNA sequence: TGTGCCAGTCGAATAGCGGGCGGGGATGAGACCCAGTACTTC. As protein: CASRIAGGDETQYF.